This entry concerns a single T cell receptor beta chain. The CDR3 end falls 3 residues outside the read, so it is completed with the germline J gene. Profiled with immunoSEQ multiplex PCR; TCRdb holds only in-frame clones, not every one. This sample's table has about 20,000 clones. This sample was included in a study of T cells in women clearing cervical HPV infection. Germline V gene data show CDR1 as SEHNR and CDR2 as FQNEAQ (reference sequence). There are 14 residues in the CDR3. The genes are TRBV7-9 and TRBJ2-2, with 10 bases lining up with TRBD1. The material sequenced was blood buffy coat. The sequence was obtained from a woman aged 18 to 75 with a cervical HPV16 infection that either progressed to CIN3+ or cleared (not recorded which). The covered CDR3 bases are TGTGCCAGCAGCCCGGACAGGGGGAATTCACCG. This translates into CASSPDRGNSP. In full, the CDR3 is CASSPDRGNSPLFF. Looking up the rest from reference TRBV7-9 and TRBJ2-2 gives the full variable domain: DTGVSQNPRHKITKRGQNVTFRCDPISEHNRLYWYRQTLGQGPEFLTYFQNEAQLEKSRLLSDRFSAERPKGSFSTLEIQRTEQGDSAMYLCASSPDRGNSPLFFGEGSRLTVL.